The sample holds many counts of the clone carrying this T cell receptor (beta chain). Its specificity is unknown. This sample is drawn from a study of T cells in Graves' hyperthyroidism and ophthalmopathy. Points from the study as a whole: From stable hyperthyroidism, ophthalmopathy was set apart by a 13 V-J model. Before onset, ophthalmopathy was predicted by the model a median approximately 6.6 months earlier.

The junction had 5 bases not matched to a gene; V was cut back by 5 bases and J by 6 bases. This CDR3 region has 14 residues. CDR1 and CDR2 (germline): SGHAT, FQNNGV. Clinical Activity Scores of at least 3, NOSPECS grades of at least 4 and durations under 3 months characterized ophthalmopathy patients. PBMCs stemmed from less than 13 ml fresh peripheral blood. Regions amplified from RNA transcripts were the TCR beta CDR3 regions. When the TCR CDR3 underwent first-round RT-PCR, the HTBI primer set was used. MiXCR was run by TCRdb on the multiplex PCR reads, yielding one entry per CDR3 protein. The sample yields some 270,000 distinct CDR3 sequences, approximately 23% seen once.

The sequencing sample was made of blood. The chain joins TRBV11-2 to TRBJ1-2, with 11 bases fitting TRBD1. This TCR was recovered from a woman between 40 and 55 years old with Graves' ophthalmopathy. This CDR3 is CASSMDRGRDGYTF. CDR3 nucleotides: TGTGCCAGCAGCATGGACAGGGGGCGGGATGGCTACACCTTC.